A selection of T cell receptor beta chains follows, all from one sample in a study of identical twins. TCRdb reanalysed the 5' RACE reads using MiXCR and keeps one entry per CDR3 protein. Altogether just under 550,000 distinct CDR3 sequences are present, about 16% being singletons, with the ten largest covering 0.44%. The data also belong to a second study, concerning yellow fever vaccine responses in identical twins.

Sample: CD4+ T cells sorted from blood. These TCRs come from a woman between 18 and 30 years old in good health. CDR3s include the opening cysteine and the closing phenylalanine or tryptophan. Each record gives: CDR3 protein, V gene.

CASSFVTSTDTQYF,TRBV5-1
CASSLTRGGEQYF,TRBV12-3/TRBV12-4
CSALQLNYGYTF,TRBV20-1
CASSSGALTVDEQFF,TRBV5-1
CCARDSGQGPTDTQYF,TRBV20-1
CASSPSSGLNNEQFF,TRBV18
CASSPTLAGGQETQYF,TRBV2
CSATTGLGNEKLFF,TRBV20-1
CASSLAAGAQETQYF,TRBV28
CASSREGTGLETQYF,TRBV7-2
CASSEGTSRGSEQFF,TRBV2
CASSESLIGELFF,TRBV25-1
CASSQGPNYGYTF,TRBV27
CATSRYGTSGSNEQFF,TRBV15
CASSWLRDTDTQYF,TRBV7-8
CASSLVFTRGTEAFF,TRBV5-1
CASSLGLAGVSTDTQYF,TRBV12-3/TRBV12-4
CSVAYGYTF,TRBV29-1
CASSLFVGASTDTQYF,TRBV5-1
CASSPARSSEQYF,TRBV14
CASSLRGGYTDTQYF,TRBV5-4
CASSFGAARGTEAFF,TRBV7-3
CASSLKGAAEAFF,TRBV5-1
CASSKDGSGANVLTF,TRBV12-3/TRBV12-4
CASSPAGNKNIQYF,TRBV11-2
CASSPLAPRGNQPQHF,TRBV18
CASSPSGGGVEKLFF,TRBV14
CASSSIAGSSYNEQFF,TRBV11-2
CASSLGFAGRRVHEQFF,TRBV5-1
CASSPREQNTEAFF,TRBV19
CASSSWTSGRAPSSYEQYF,TRBV11-1
CASSLDRVRENEKLFF,TRBV11-2
CASSAGSGVEAFF,TRBV5-1
CASSQEESVGEAELARAQYF,TRBV3-1
CASSLRQLATSGLHNEQFF,TRBV27
CASSLADGASTDTQYF,TRBV7-9
CATSTSGTFNEQFF,TRBV24-1
CASSPGGSEAFF,TRBV18
CSVRGPGGNIQYF,TRBV29-1
CASSQVGGPAPDTQYF,TRBV4-1
CSVDGGRALNEQFF,TRBV29-1
CASSLGQRSEYNEQFF,TRBV12-3/TRBV12-4
CASSPGGRNVNEQFF,TRBV12-3/TRBV12-4
CSVDLPLAGRPYEQYF,TRBV29-1
CASSLGGDSSYNEQFF,TRBV5-1
CASSPQGGTSGRPEQFF,TRBV11-2
CASRGQWTSYEQYF,TRBV6-1
CASSLSLETRAIETQYF,TRBV11-3
CASSLTLGETQYF,TRBV5-1